This T cell receptor beta chain was sequenced during a study of TIL therapy for anti-PD-1-resistant metastatic lung cancer. Study overall: Median patient age was 54, ranging about 35-85 years. Broader study findings: This highly selected cohort may not generalize to typical lung cancer patients.

This clone was found once. Its antigen remains unknown. Trimming at V came to 6 bases and at J to 9 bases, leaving 8 bases not matched to a gene. This CDR3 is built from 13 residues. Germline loops: CDR1 MNHEY, CDR2 SVGAGI. The libraries were made with immunoSEQ v3. TCRdb keeps only in-frame clones here, not all; method: immunoSEQ multiplex PCR. The sample lists 55,000 to 70,000 clones; roughly 84% were seen once. The time point was: pre-treatment sample, taken before nivolumab and TIL therapy. Stage 4 NSCLC adults joined between October 2017 and January 2020. The chain recombines TRBV6-5 with TRBJ2-3; 8 nucleotides line up with TRBD1. The receptor comes from a person aged 25 to 85 with non-small cell lung cancer. This specimen consisted of blood, obtained at baseline. The CDR3 loop reads CASSLGQAMTQYF. The DNA for the CDR3 is TGTGCCAGCAGCCTGGGACAGGCGATGACGCAGTATTTT.